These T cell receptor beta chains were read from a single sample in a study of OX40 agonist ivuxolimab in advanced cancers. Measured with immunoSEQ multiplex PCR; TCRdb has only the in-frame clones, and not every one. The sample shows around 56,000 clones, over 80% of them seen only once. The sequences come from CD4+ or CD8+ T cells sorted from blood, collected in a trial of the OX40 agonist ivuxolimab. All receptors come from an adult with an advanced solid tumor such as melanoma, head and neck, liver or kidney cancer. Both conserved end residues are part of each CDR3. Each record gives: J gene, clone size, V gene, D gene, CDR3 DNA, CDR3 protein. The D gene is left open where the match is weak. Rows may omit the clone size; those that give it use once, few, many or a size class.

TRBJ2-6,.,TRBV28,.,TGTGCCAGCAGTTTTTTACCCTCTGGGGCCAACGTCCTGACTTTC,CASSFLPSGANVLTF
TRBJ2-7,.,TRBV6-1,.,TGTGCCAGCAGTGAAGGACCGACAATTTCCTACGAGCAGTACTTC,CASSEGPTISYEQYF
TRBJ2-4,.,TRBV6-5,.,TGTGCCAGCAGTTACGGGGTCAGGGGGGAAAACATTCAGTACTTC,CASSYGVRGENIQYF
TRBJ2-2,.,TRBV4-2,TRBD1,TGTGCCAGCAGCCGGAACCACAGGGGCCTTGTGAACACCGGGGAGCTGTTTTTT,CASSRNHRGLVNTGELFF
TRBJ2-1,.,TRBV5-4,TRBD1,TGTGCCAGCAGCTTGGTACAGGGGGCAAATGAGCAGTTCTTC,CASSLVQGANEQFF
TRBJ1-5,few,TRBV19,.,TGTGCCAGTAGTATATGGGGCAATCAGCCCCAGCATTTT,CASSIWGNQPQHF
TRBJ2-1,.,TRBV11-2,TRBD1,TGTGCCAGCAGCCCGGGACAGGCCTACAATGAGCAGTTCTTC,CASSPGQAYNEQFF
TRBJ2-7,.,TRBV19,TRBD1,TGTGCCAGTAGTATAGGAACAGGGGGATCCGAGCAGTACTTC,CASSIGTGGSEQYF
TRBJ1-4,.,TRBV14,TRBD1,TGTGCCAGCAGCCAAGCTTTCGGGACAGCGCCCGAAAAACTGTTTTTT,CASSQAFGTAPEKLFF
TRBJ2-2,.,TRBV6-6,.,TGTGCCAGCAACAGAGTCTCCGGGGAGCTGTTTTTT,CASNRVSGELFF
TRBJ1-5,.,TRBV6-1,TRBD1,TGTGCCAGCAGTGAGACAGGGGCTAGCAATCAGCCCCAGCATTTT,CASSETGASNQPQHF
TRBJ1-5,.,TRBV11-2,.,TGTGCCAGCAGCTTAGGGTCCCGGAGTAGCAATCAGCCCCAGCATTTT,CASSLGSRSSNQPQHF
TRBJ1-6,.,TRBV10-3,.,TGTGCCATCAGTGAGTCTAGTAGTTGGGATTCACCCCTCCACTTT,CAISESSSWDSPLHF
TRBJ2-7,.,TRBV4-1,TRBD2,TGCGCCAGCAGCCAAGGGCCTAGCGGGGCGTCCTACGAGCAGTACTTC,CASSQGPSGASYEQYF
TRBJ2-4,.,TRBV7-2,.,TGTGCCAGCAGCTTTTCGGAAGCCAAAAACATTCAGTACTTC,CASSFSEAKNIQYF
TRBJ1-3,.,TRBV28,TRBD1,TGTGCCAGCAGTCCACCGCCTCAGGGGGCGAGAGGAAACACCATATATTTT,CASSPPPQGARGNTIYF
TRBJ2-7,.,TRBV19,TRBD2,TGTGCCAGTAGTATAGAAGCGGGACCTGGATACGAGCAGTACTTC,CASSIEAGPGYEQYF
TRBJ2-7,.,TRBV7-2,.,TGTGCCAGCAGCTTCGGGACGCCTGCCTACGAGCAGTACTTC,CASSFGTPAYEQYF
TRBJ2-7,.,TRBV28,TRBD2,TGTGCCAGCAGTCCGGGGGGCTACGAGCAGTACTTC,CASSPGGYEQYF
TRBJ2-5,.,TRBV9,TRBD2,TGTGCCAGCAGCGTGGGGGGACTAGCGGAAGAGACCCAGTACTTC,CASSVGGLAEETQYF
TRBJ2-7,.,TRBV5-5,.,TGTGCCAGCAGCCTCTCGGGACTCTGGGAGCAGTACTTC,CASSLSGLWEQYF
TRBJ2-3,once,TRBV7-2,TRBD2,TGTGCCAGCAGCTTAGCGGGCCTAGCGGGGCAGTATTTT,CASSLAGLAGQYF
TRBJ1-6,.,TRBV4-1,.,TGCGCCAGCAGCCGAGAGGGGCGGGTAAGAAATTCACCCCTCCACTTT,CASSREGRVRNSPLHF
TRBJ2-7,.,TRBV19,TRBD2,TGTGCCAGTAGTATGGACGTTTCTAGCGGGGCTTCCTACGAGCAGTACTTC,CASSMDVSSGASYEQYF
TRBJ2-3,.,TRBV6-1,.,TGTGCCAGCAGTGAGGAACCAGTCGACACAGATACGCAGTATTTT,CASSEEPVDTDTQYF
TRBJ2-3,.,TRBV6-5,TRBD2,TGTGCCAGCAGTTACTCCACGGGAGGGGTAACAGATACGCAGTATTTT,CASSYSTGGVTDTQYF
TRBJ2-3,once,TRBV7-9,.,TGTGCCAGCAGCTTAACCATTAGCGGTACTAGCACAGATACGCAGTATTTT,CASSLTISGTSTDTQYF
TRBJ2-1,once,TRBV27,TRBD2,TGTGCCAGCACCCCCGCGAAGCTAGCGGGATACAATGAGCAGTTCTTC,CASTPAKLAGYNEQFF
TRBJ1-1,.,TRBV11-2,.,TGTGCCAGCAGCTTAGCCGAGGGCACTGAAGCTTTCTTT,CASSLAEGTEAFF
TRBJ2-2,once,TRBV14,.,TGTGCCAGCAGCCCAGGTTTCAACACCGGGGAGCTGTTTTTT,CASSPGFNTGELFF
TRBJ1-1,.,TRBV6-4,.,TGTGCCAGCAGTTGGGAAGCGAACACTGAAGCTTTCTTT,CASSWEANTEAFF
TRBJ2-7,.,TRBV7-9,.,TGTGCCACTTCGGTGGGGGCAGGCGAGCAGTACTTC,CATSVGAGEQYF
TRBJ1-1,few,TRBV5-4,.,TGTGCCAGCAGCTCGCCCGGATCCGGCACTGAAGCTTTCTTT,CASSSPGSGTEAFF
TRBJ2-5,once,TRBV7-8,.,TGTGCCAGCCATCCAGCACGCCTTGGCGAGACCCAGTACTTC,CASHPARLGETQYF
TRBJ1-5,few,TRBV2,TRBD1,TGTGCCAGCAGCCGCACTTCGACAGGGAATCAGCCCCAGCATTTT,CASSRTSTGNQPQHF
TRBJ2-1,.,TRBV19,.,TGTGCCAGTAGTATTAGTGGGAGCCACAATGAGCAGTTCTTC,CASSISGSHNEQFF
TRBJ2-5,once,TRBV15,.,TGTGCCACCAGCAGAGGTTTCCGCGGGGAACAAGAGACCCAGTACTTC,CATSRGFRGEQETQYF
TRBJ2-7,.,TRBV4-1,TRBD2,TGCGCCAGCAGCCAAGTCCGGTATGGCGGGGGGGCCCGGGAGCAGTACTTC,CASSQVRYGGGAREQYF
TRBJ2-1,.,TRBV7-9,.,TGTGCCAGCAGTTTTACACGTGCGGGGAGACGGGTCAATGAGCAGTTCTTC,CASSFTRAGRRVNEQFF
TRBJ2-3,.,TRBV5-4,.,TGTGCCAGCAGCTCAGTCTCGGGCACAGATACGCAGTATTTT,CASSSVSGTDTQYF
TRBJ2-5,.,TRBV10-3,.,TGTGCCATCAGTGAGTCACGGGACACCCAAGAGACCCAGTACTTC,CAISESRDTQETQYF
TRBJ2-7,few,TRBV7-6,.,TGTGCCAGCAGCTCAGGACAGGGAGGGGGTCCCTACGAGCAGTACTTC,CASSSGQGGGPYEQYF
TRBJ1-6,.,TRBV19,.,TGTGCCAGTACCAGAACCGGGAAGGCGGGTTCACCCCTCCACTTT,CASTRTGKAGSPLHF
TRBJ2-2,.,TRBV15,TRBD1,TGTGCCACCAGCAGAGTTACAGGGGAGCACACCGGGGAGCTGTTTTTT,CATSRVTGEHTGELFF
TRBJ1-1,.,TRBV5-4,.,TGTGCCAGCAGCCCGAGCGGCACCACGTATTTGAACACTGAAGCTTTCTTT,CASSPSGTTYLNTEAFF
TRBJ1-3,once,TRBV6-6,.,TGTGCCACCCAAAGGGACACTGGAAACACCATATATTTT,CATQRDTGNTIYF
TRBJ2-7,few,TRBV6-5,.,TGTGCCAGCAGTGGCGTAGTGCAGGGCTACGAGCAGTACTTC,CASSGVVQGYEQYF
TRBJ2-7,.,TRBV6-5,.,TGTGCCAGCAGCCCCGGGACTGGGGTTTACGAGCAGTACTTC,CASSPGTGVYEQYF
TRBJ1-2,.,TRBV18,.,TGTGCCAGCTCACCAGGTGATGGCAGGAGTTATGGCTACACCTTC,CASSPGDGRSYGYTF
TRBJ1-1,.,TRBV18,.,TGTGCCAGCTCACCACCGTTGCTCGAAGCTTTCTTT,CASSPPLLEAFF
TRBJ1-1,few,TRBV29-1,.,TGCAGCGTTGATGGACAGACGGCTGAAGCTTTCTTT,CSVDGQTAEAFF
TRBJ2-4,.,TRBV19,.,TGTGCCAGTAGTATAGATCGGGACACGAAAAACATTCAGTACTTC,CASSIDRDTKNIQYF
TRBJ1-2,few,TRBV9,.,TGTGCCAGCAGCCCACGACCCTCCGGGGGCTACACCTTC,CASSPRPSGGYTF
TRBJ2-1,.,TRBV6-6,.,TGTGCCAGCAGTTACTCCACGGGTAGCTCCTACAATGAGCAGTTCTTC,CASSYSTGSSYNEQFF
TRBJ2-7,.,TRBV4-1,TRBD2,TGCGCCAGCAGCCAAGGGGGACTAGCGGGAGGAAGCCAATACGAGCAGTACTTC,CASSQGGLAGGSQYEQYF
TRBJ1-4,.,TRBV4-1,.,TGCGCCAGCAGCCAAAGGACAGCTGCAACTAATGAAAAACTGTTTTTT,CASSQRTAATNEKLFF
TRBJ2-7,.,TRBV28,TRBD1,TGTGCCAGCAGTTTAACGGGGCAGGGGGCCTCCTACGAGCAGTACTTC,CASSLTGQGASYEQYF
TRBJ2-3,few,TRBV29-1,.,TGCAGCGCAGAGGACGGGTTGATTGATACGCAGTATTTT,CSAEDGLIDTQYF
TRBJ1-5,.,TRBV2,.,TGTGCCAGCAGTAGAACGGGGGGCACTTATAGCAATCAGCCCCAGCATTTT,CASSRTGGTYSNQPQHF
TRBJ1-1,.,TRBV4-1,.,TGCGCCAGCAGCCAAGAAGACAGTCTAATGAACACTGAAGCTTTCTTT,CASSQEDSLMNTEAFF